This is a list of T cell receptor beta chains from one sample in a study of T cell responses to AZD1222 COVID-19 vaccine. Clones were sequenced by immunoSEQ multiplex PCR, and TCRdb holds only the in-frame ones, with some missing. The sample contains around 99,000 clones, approximately 90% of which appear only once. Sequenced material: peripheral blood, taken on day 0 of AZD1222 vaccination. The origin of the receptors is an adult in good health. CDR3s leave out the opening cysteine and the closing phenylalanine or tryptophan. The order of the fields is V gene, CDR3 protein.

v_gene: TRBV6-5
CDR3aa: ASRNANQPQH

v_gene: TRBV5-5
CDR3aa: ASSPRPDNLYQETQY

v_gene: TRBV20-1
CDR3aa: SASLLDTQY

v_gene: TRBV6-2/TRBV6-3
CDR3aa: ASSSVRYEQY

v_gene: TRBV7-3
CDR3aa: ASSLAGTGGSYYEQY

v_gene: TRBV28
CDR3aa: ASSPFASGIRYSNQPQH

v_gene: TRBV6-5
CDR3aa: ASSPGISRAYEQY

v_gene: TRBV3-1/TRBV3-2
CDR3aa: ASSRTGPWDTEAF

v_gene: TRBV4-1
CDR3aa: ASSPRDWTLSSGEQY

v_gene: TRBV6-1
CDR3aa: ASSEGRGSPLH

v_gene: TRBV6-1
CDR3aa: ASSEAVNSPLH

v_gene: TRBV7-9
CDR3aa: ASSPGGAEAF

v_gene: TRBV6-5
CDR3aa: ASTRRAGGQPQH

v_gene: TRBV5-8
CDR3aa: ASSPRGQLGYEQY

v_gene: TRBV10-3
CDR3aa: AISESETWDNQPQH

v_gene: TRBV7-2
CDR3aa: ASSLQGAAKNIQY

v_gene: TRBV20-1
CDR3aa: SASIRNYGYT

v_gene: TRBV5-1
CDR3aa: ASSLGQVSNEQF

v_gene: TRBV5-1
CDR3aa: ASSLRGSSTDTQY

v_gene: TRBV7-9
CDR3aa: ASSAPGQGSGNTIY